This T cell receptor (beta chain) appears in the sequencing data of a study of lymphopenia after photon versus proton radiotherapy. Trimming left V 5 bases short and J 5 bases short, with 7 bases between. The length of the CDR3 is 11 residues. Germline loops: CDR1 SGHTA, CDR2 FQGTGA. About this clone itself: Its antigen is unidentified.

Study-wide results and limits: Authors raise, but do not show, better survival with proton therapy.

The method was immunoSEQ multiplex PCR; TCRdb's version includes in-frame clones alone and lacks a portion of them. Of some 21,000 clones listed, roughly 85% were seen once; the top ten hold around 19%. This chain connects TRBV7-3 to TRBJ2-7; tentative D call: TRBD1 (5 bases). This specimen consisted of peripheral blood, obtained from a patient treated with photon-based radiotherapy. This TCR derives from a man aged 55 to 70 with pancreatic cancer. CDR3 sequence: CASSLGDEQYF. DNA for the CDR3: TGTGCCAGCAGCCTAGGGGACGAGCAGTACTTC.